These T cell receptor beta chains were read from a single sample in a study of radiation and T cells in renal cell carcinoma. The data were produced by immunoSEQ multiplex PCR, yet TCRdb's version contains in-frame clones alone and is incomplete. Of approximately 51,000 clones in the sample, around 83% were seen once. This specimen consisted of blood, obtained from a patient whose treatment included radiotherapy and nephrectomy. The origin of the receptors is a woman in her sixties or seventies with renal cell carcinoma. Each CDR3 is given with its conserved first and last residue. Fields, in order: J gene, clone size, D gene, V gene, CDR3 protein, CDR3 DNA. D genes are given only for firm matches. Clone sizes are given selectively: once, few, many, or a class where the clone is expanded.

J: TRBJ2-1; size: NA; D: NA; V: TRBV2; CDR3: CASTPHEPDNEQFF; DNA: TGTGCCAGCACCCCGCACGAACCCGACAATGAGCAGTTCTTC
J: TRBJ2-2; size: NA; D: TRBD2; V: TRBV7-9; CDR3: CASRNRGGLAETGELFF; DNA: TGTGCCAGCAGGAACCGGGGGGGACTAGCGGAAACCGGGGAGCTGTTTTTT
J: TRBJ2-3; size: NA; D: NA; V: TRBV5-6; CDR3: CASSLVRAISTDTQYF; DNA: TGTGCCAGCAGCTTGGTTAGGGCCATCAGCACAGATACGCAGTATTTT
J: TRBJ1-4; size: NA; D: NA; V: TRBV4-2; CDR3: CASSQVGGGEKLFF; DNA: TGTGCCAGCAGCCAAGTAGGGGGGGGTGAAAAACTGTTTTTT
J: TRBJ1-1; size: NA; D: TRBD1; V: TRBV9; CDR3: CASSAGQVSTEAFF; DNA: TGTGCCAGCAGCGCCGGACAGGTCTCCACTGAAGCTTTCTTT
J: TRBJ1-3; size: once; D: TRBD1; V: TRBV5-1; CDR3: CASSLDRGSGNTIYF; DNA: TGCGCCAGCAGCTTGGACAGGGGGTCTGGAAACACCATATATTTT
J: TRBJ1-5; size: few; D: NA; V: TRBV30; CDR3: CAWTLVRAREPQHF; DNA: TGTGCCTGGACCCTAGTCAGGGCGAGGGAGCCCCAGCATTTT
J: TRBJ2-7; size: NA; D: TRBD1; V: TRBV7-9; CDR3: CASSWTGGNSYEQYF; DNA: TGTGCCAGCAGTTGGACAGGGGGCAACTCCTACGAGCAGTACTTC
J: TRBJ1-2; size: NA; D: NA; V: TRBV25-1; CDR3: CASSAVQGDGYTF; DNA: TGTGCCAGCAGTGCCGTACAGGGTGATGGCTACACCTTC
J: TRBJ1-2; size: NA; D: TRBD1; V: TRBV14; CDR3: CASSHGQDYGYTF; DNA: TGTGCCAGCAGCCACGGACAGGACTATGGCTACACCTTC
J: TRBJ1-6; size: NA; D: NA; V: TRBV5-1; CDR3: CASRDTNSPLHF; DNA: TGCGCCAGCAGGGACACGAATTCACCCCTCCACTTT
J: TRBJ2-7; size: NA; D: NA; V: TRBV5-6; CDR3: CASSVSGLYEQYF; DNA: TGTGCCAGCAGTGTTAGTGGTCTCTACGAGCAGTACTTC
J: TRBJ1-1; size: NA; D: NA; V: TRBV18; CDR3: CASSPGVTFEAFF; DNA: TGTGCCAGCTCACCAGGGGTTACCTTTGAAGCTTTCTTT
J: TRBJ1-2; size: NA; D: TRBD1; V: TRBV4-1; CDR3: CASSPADRGLIYGYTF; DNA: TGCGCCAGCAGCCCGGCGGACAGGGGGTTGATCTATGGCTACACCTTC
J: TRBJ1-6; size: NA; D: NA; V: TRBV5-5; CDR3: CASSHDRIGNLSPLHF; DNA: TGTGCCAGCAGCCACGACAGGATCGGAAATTTGTCACCCCTCCACTTT
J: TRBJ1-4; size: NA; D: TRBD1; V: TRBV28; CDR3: CASSLGTATNEKLFF; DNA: TGTGCCAGCAGTTTAGGGACAGCAACTAATGAAAAACTGTTTTTT
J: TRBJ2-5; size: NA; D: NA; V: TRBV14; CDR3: CASSSPGSLTTQYF; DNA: TGTGCCAGCAGCTCCCCCGGCAGCCTGACGACCCAGTACTTC
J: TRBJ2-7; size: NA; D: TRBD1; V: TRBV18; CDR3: CASSQQGTYEQYF; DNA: TGTGCCAGCTCACAACAGGGGACCTACGAGCAGTACTTC
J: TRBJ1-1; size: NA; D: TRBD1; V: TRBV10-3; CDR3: CAIRTGERTEAFF; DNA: TGTGCCATCAGGACAGGGGAACGGACTGAAGCTTTCTTT
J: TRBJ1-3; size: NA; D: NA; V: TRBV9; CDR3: CASSVGAGAVSGNTIYF; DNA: TGTGCCAGCAGCGTAGGTGCAGGGGCCGTCTCTGGAAACACCATATATTTT
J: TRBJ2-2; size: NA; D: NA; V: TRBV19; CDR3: CASSATGEVTGELFF; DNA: TGTGCCAGTAGTGCAACAGGGGAGGTGACCGGGGAGCTGTTTTTT
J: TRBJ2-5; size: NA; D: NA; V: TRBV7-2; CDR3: CASSFQETQYF; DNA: TGTGCCAGCAGCTTTCAAGAGACCCAGTACTTC
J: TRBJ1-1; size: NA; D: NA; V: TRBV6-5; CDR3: CASSSTSMNTEAFF; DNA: TGTGCCAGCAGTAGCACCTCCATGAACACTGAAGCTTTCTTT
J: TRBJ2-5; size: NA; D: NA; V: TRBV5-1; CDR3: CASSLVAAQQETQYF; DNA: TGCGCCAGCAGCTTGGTAGCAGCGCAGCAAGAGACCCAGTACTTC
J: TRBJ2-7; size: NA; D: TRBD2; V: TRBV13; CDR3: CASSQLAGGPEQYF; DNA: TGTGCCAGCAGCCAACTAGCGGGAGGGCCCGAGCAGTACTTC
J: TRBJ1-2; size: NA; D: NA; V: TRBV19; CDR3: CASSISGSGRVDYGYTF; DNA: TGTGCCAGTAGTATTTCGGGCAGCGGAAGGGTAGATTATGGCTACACCTTC
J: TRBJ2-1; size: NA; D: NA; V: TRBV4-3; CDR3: CASSQDIGNDEQFF; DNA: TGCGCCAGCAGCCAAGATATTGGGAACGATGAGCAGTTCTTC
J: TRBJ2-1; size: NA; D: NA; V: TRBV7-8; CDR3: CASSLSLNLAVSNNEQFF; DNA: TGTGCCAGCAGCTTATCCCTAAATTTAGCGGTGTCTAACAATGAGCAGTTCTTC
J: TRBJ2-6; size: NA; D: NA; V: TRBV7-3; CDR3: CASSLSSAGANVLTF; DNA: TGTGCCAGCAGCTTAAGTAGCGCTGGGGCCAACGTCCTGACTTTC
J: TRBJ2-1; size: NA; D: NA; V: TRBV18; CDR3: CASSPPGVGEQFF; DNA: TGTGCCAGCTCACCACCGGGGGTAGGGGAGCAGTTCTTC
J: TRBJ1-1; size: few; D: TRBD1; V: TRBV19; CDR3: CASSIWTGVGNTEAFF; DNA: TGTGCCAGTAGTATCTGGACAGGGGTCGGAAACACTGAAGCTTTCTTT
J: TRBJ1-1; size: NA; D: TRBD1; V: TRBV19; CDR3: CASSSRTGGNTEAFF; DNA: TGTGCCAGTAGTTCTCGGACAGGGGGTAACACTGAAGCTTTCTTT
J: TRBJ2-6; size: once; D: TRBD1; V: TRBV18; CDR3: CASSPRGQPSGANVLTF; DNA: TGTGCCAGCTCACCCAGGGGGCAACCCTCTGGGGCCAACGTCCTGACTTTC
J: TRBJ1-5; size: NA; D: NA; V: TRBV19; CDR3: CASSIDQVMMGQPQHF; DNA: TGTGCCAGTAGTATAGATCAGGTTATGATGGGACAGCCCCAGCATTTT
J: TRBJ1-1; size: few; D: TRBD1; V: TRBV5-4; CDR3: CASSTRDRDTEAFF; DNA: TGTGCCAGCAGCACCCGGGACAGGGACACTGAAGCTTTCTTT
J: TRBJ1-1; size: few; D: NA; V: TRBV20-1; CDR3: CSVLANTEAFF; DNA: TGCAGTGTTCTGGCGAACACTGAAGCTTTCTTT
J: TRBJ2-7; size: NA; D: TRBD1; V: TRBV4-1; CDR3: CASSQEETGGYEQYF; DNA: TGCGCCAGCAGCCAAGAAGAAACAGGGGGATACGAGCAGTACTTC
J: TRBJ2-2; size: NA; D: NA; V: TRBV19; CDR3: CASSPQGTGELFF; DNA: TGTGCCAGTAGCCCACAGGGGACTGGGGAGCTGTTTTTT
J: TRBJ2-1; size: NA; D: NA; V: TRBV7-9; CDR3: CASSLEGSSYNEQFF; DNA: TGTGCCAGCAGCTTGGAGGGGTCGTCCTACAATGAGCAGTTCTTC
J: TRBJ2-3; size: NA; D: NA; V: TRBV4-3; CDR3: CASSQYHPDTQYF; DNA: TGCGCCAGCAGCCAGTACCACCCAGATACGCAGTATTTT
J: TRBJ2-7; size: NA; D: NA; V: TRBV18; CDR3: CASSPLADSYEQYF; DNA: TGTGCCAGCTCACCACTAGCGGACTCCTACGAGCAGTACTTC
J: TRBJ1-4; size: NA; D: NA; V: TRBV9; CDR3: CASSVGGQRNEKLFF; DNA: TGTGCCAGCAGCGTAGGCGGACAGCGTAATGAAAAACTGTTTTTT
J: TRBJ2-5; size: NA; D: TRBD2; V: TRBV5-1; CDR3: CASSLAMASGETQYF; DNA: TGCGCCAGCAGCTTGGCCATGGCTAGCGGGGAGACCCAGTACTTC
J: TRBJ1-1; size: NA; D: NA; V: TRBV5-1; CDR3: CASSRLRTSTEAFF; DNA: TGCGCCAGCAGCCGTCTAAGGACTAGCACTGAAGCTTTCTTT
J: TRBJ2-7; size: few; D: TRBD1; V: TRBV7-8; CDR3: CASSLGQGAYEQYF; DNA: TGTGCCAGCAGCTTAGGACAGGGGGCCTACGAGCAGTACTTC
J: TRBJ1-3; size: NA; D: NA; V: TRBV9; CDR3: CASSADLRVVAGNTIYF; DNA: TGTGCCAGCAGCGCAGACTTAAGGGTAGTCGCTGGAAACACCATATATTTT
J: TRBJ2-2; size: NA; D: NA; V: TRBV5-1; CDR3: CASSFFSGRQNTGELFF; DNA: TGCGCCAGCAGCTTTTTCTCCGGGCGACAGAACACCGGGGAGCTGTTTTTT
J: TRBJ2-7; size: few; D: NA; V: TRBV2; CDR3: CASRGTSPTSQLYEQYF; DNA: TGTGCCAGCAGGGGAACTAGCCCCACTTCCCAATTGTACGAGCAGTACTTC
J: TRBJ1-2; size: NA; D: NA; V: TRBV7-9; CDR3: CASSLSPGLLNYGYTF; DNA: TGTGCCAGCAGCTTATCCCCCGGCCTTTTGAACTATGGCTACACCTTC
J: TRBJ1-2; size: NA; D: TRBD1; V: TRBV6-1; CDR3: CASTSGQGANYGYTF; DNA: TGTGCCAGCACCTCGGGACAGGGGGCTAACTATGGCTACACCTTC
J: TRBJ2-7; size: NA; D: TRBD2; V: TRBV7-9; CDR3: CASSLAEAGVEQYF; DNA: TGTGCCAGCAGCTTAGCAGAAGCGGGAGTAGAGCAGTACTTC
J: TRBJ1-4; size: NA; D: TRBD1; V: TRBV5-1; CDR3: CASSVGTEGEKLFF; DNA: TGCGCCAGCAGCGTTGGGACAGAAGGAGAAAAACTGTTTTTT
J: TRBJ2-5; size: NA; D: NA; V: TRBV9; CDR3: CASSVDGSQETQYF; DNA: TGTGCCAGCAGCGTAGACGGGTCACAAGAGACCCAGTACTTC
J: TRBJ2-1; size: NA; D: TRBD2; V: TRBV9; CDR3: CASSVGLATPNEQFF; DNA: TGTGCCAGCAGCGTAGGACTAGCGACACCAAATGAGCAGTTCTTC
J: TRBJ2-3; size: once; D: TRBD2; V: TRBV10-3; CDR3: CAISGTSGSTDTQYF; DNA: TGTGCCATCAGTGGGACTAGCGGGAGTACAGATACGCAGTATTTT
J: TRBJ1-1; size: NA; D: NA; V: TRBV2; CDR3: CASSGGRGGTEAFF; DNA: TGTGCCAGCAGTGGGGGGAGGGGAGGGACTGAAGCTTTCTTT
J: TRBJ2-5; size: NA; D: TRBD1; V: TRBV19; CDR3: CASSRGLEETQYF; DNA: TGTGCCAGCTCCAGGGGGCTGGAAGAGACCCAGTACTTC
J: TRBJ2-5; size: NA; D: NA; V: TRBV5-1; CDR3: CASSPEMGTQYF; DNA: TGCGCCAGCAGCCCAGAGATGGGGACCCAGTACTTC
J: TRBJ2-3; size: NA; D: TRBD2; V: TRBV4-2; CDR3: CASSPQMLAGDTDTQYF; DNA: TGTGCCAGCAGCCCGCAGATGCTAGCGGGCGACACAGATACGCAGTATTTT
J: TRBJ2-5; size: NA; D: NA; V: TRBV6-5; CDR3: CASSYGPETQYF; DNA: TGTGCCAGCAGTTACGGTCCCGAGACCCAGTACTTC